The 18 T cell receptor beta chains in this list originate from one sample, sequenced in a study of blood T cell repertoires in COVID-19. Profiling relied on immunoSEQ multiplex PCR, and the TCRdb table lists in-frame clones only, not all of them. Of about 150,000 clones in the sample, around 89% were seen once. The sample was PBMCs or T cells enriched from blood (not recorded which). Receptor source: a woman between 45 and 60 years old who had recovered from COVID-19.

This chain links TRBV6-4 with TRBJ2-3; 8 positions agree with TRBD1. The J segment lost 2 bases and the V segment lost 2 bases, leaving 3 bases of the junction unmatched. CDR1 and CDR2 (germline): MRHNA, SNTAGT. This CDR3 contains 15 residues. DNA of the CDR3: TGTGCCAGCAGTGACGGACAGGGCCTCACAGATACGCAGTATTTT. Amino acids: CASSDGQGLTDTQYF.

The chain links TRBV11-1 to TRBJ2-2; possibly TRBD2 for D (6 bases). This CDR3 region has 16 residues. The germline V and J ends were trimmed by 6 bases and 0 bases, with 14 bases remaining between them. From germline, CDR1 is SGHAT and CDR2 FQDESV (reference sequence). The CDR3 loop is CASSEPGLPNTGELFF. CDR3 coding DNA: TGTGCCAGCAGTGAACCGGGACTCCCGAACACCGGGGAGCTGTTTTTT.

This clone was seen a single time. The chain carries TRBV12-2 and TRBJ1-2; the table assigns TRBD1, which was not confirmed against the DNA. TRBV12-2 is assigned pseudogene status. The CDR3 is 18 amino acids. CDR3 sequence (DNA): TGTGCAAGTCGCTTAGGCGATTCACAGGGCCCCGCTAACTATGGCTACACCTTC. Residues: CASRLGDSQGPANYGYTF.

The chain carries TRBV27 and TRBJ1-4; TRBD1 is a possible D gene (6 bases). Germline CDR1 reads MNHEY; CDR2 reads SMNVEV (reference sequence). The CDR3 length is 16 residues. V lost 7 bases, J lost 0 bases, and 15 bases lay in between. DNA for the CDR3: TGTGCCAGCAACGAAGGGGGTGGGACAACTAATGAAAAACTGTTTTTT. Translation: CASNEGGGTTNEKLFF.

J is TRBJ2-1 and V is TRBV5-1; 7 bases are a match to TRBD1. Trimming took 6 bases from V and 3 from J; bases not matched to a gene: 6. The CDR3 length is 14 residues. The germline V gene has CDR1 SGHRS and CDR2 YFSETQ. This CDR3 is CASNRQGVYNEQFF. The CDR3 nucleotides read TGCGCCAGCAACCGACAGGGAGTCTACAATGAGCAGTTCTTC.

The chain uses TRBV19 and TRBJ1-1; TRBD1 is a possible D gene (6 bases). The CDR3 covers 13 residues. Germline V lookup: CDR1 LNHDA, CDR2 SQIVND (reference sequence). V was cut by 6 bases and J by 10 bases, with 18 bases left in between. The CDR3 reads CASRRPPGERAFF. The CDR3 DNA reads TGTGCCAGTAGAAGGCCCCCAGGGGAACGAGCTTTCTTT.

The rearrangement links TRBV4-2 to TRBJ2-7; 7 nucleotides match TRBD1. The V and J ends lost 3 bases and 0 bases, in that order; junction bases with no gene match: 8. In germline, CDR1 is LGHNA, CDR2 YNFKEQ. The CDR3 is 16 residues long. This CDR3 is CASSQDTGDSSYEQYF. The CDR3 nucleotides are TGTGCCAGCAGCCAGGATACAGGGGATAGCTCCTACGAGCAGTACTTC.

This clone was seen a single time. The CDR3: CASRRQGGSGNTIYF. Written as DNA, the CDR3 is TGTGCCAGCAGAAGACAGGGAGGCTCTGGAAACACCATATATTTT. The chain joins TRBV6-5 to TRBJ1-3; TRBD1 matches 7 bases. The CDR3 extends over 15 amino acids. The V gene end was trimmed by 6 bases and the J gene end by 0 bases; junction bases not matched to a gene: 5. Germline loops: CDR1 MNHEY, CDR2 SVGAGI.

This chain connects TRBV5-6 to TRBJ1-1; D possibly corresponds to TRBD1 (6 bases). The CDR3 totals 15 residues. V was pared by 1 base and J by 1 base, with 11 bases between. Germline lookup yields CDR1 SGHDT and CDR2 YYEEEE. The CDR3 DNA reads TGTGCCAGCAGCTTGAGGGGACACTGGAACACTGAAGCTTTCTTT. Residues: CASSLRGHWNTEAFF. The variable domain in full, completed from reference TRBV5-6 and TRBJ1-1, reads DAGVTQSPTHLIKTRGQQVTLRCSPKSGHDTVSWYQQALGQGPQFIFQYYEEEERQRGNFPDRFSGHQFPNYSSELNVNALLLGDSALYLCASSLRGHWNTEAFFGQGTRLTVV.

This chain uses TRBV3-1 (or the pseudogene TRBV3-2) with TRBJ2-3; TRBD2 might be the D (6 bases). Germline CDR1 LGHDT, CDR2 YNNKEL (reference sequence). The CDR3 runs 14 residues. Between the trimmed V and J ends, which lost 4 bases and 6 bases, there was a span of 14 bases. CDR3 DNA: TGTGCCAGCAGCCTTCTGGACTACCAGGATACGCAGTATTTT. It codes for CASSLLDYQDTQYF.

This chain links TRBV7-2 with TRBJ1-3, with D uncertain. V was shortened by 1 base and J by 8 bases, with 21 bases between the two germline ends. The CDR3 extends over 17 amino acids. Germline lookup yields CDR1 SGHTA and CDR2 FQGNSA. The CDR3 here is CASSLEPGGTSRDTIYF. The CDR3 DNA is TGTGCCAGCAGCTTAGAACCCGGAGGTACGTCCCGTGACACCATATATTTT. The complete variable domain, with remaining parts taken from reference TRBV7-2 and TRBJ1-3, reads GAGVSQSPSNKVTEKGKDVELRCDPISGHTALYWYRQSLGQGLEFLIYFQGNSAPDKSGLPSDRFSAERTGGSVSTLTIQRTQQEDSAVYLCASSLEPGGTSRDTIYFGEGSWLTVV.

V and J are TRBV18 and TRBJ1-5; weak D call: TRBD1 (5 bases). The germline V gene encodes CDR1 KGHSH and CDR2 LQKENI. The CDR3 totals 14 residues. The V end lost 4 bases, the J end lost 1 base, and 8 bases lay between the germline ends. The CDR3 bases are TGTGCCAGCTCACGGGGGGAAAGCAATCAGCCCCAGCATTTT. Encoded protein: CASSRGESNQPQHF.

The J gene is TRBJ2-3, the V gene TRBV7-9, with a tentative D call TRBD2 (6 bases). The CDR3 totals 12 residues. Between the trimmed V and J ends, which lost 11 bases and 6 bases, there was a span of 15 bases. In germline, CDR1 is SEHNR, CDR2 FQNEAQ (reference sequence). CDR3: CASGARSDTQYF. The CDR3 DNA reads as TGTGCCTCGGGAGCCCGATCTGATACGCAGTATTTT.

This rearrangement joins TRBV18 to TRBJ2-1, with 15 bases that match TRBD2. The CDR3 consists of 16 residues. Germline assignment: CDR1 KGHSH and CDR2 LQKENI. The ends lost 0 bases at V and 7 bases at J; junction bases unmatched: 1. The CDR3 region has the DNA TGTGCCAGCTCACCACCGGGACTAGCGGGGGGTAATGAGCAGTTCTTC. Translated, it gives CASSPPGLAGGNEQFF.

The chain combines TRBV14 with TRBJ1-1, with D maybe TRBD1 (5 bases). The CDR3 runs to 14 residues. Germline V gene sequence: CDR1 SGHDN, CDR2 FVKESK. Trimming removed 3 bases at V and 0 bases at J, with 8 bases between. The CDR3 DNA follows: TGTGCCAGCAGCCATGCAGGGATGAACACTGAAGCTTTCTTT. It encodes CASSHAGMNTEAFF.

The chain recombines TRBV6-5 with TRBJ1-1; D is ambiguous. The germline CDR1 and CDR2 sequences are MNHEY and SVGAGI. Trimming stripped 6 bases from V and 0 bases from J, with 11 bases between. CDR3 size: 14 residues. The chain's CDR3 is CASSQTSMNTEAFF. In DNA, the CDR3 is TGTGCCAGCAGCCAGACATCCATGAACACTGAAGCTTTCTTT.

The chain recombines TRBV19 with TRBJ2-5; TRBD1 aligns across 9 bases. Per germline, CDR1 LNHDA and CDR2 SQIVND (reference sequence). The J segment lost 1 base and the V segment lost 5 bases, leaving 8 bases of the junction unmatched. There are 16 residues in the CDR3. CDR3 sequence reads: CASSPHGTGIQETQYF. CDR3 bases: TGTGCCAGTAGTCCCCACGGGACAGGGATCCAAGAGACCCAGTACTTC.

The V and J genes are TRBV6-8 and TRBJ1-6; D unclear. This CDR3 contains 18 residues. Germline V gives CDR1 MNHGY, CDR2 SAAAGT. Trimming pared 1 base from V and 0 bases from J, leaving 13 bases between. CDR3 sequence reads: CASSYFDKISSYNSPLHF. Written as DNA, the CDR3 is TGTGCCAGCAGTTACTTCGACAAAATAAGCTCCTATAATTCACCCCTCCACTTT.